This T cell receptor beta chain was observed in a study of T cell responses to AZD1222 COVID-19 vaccine. Study-wide results and caveats: Donors skewed white British and female; clonal diversity was possibly underestimated. Mapped onto spike, vaccine-associated CD4 TCRs spanned it and were dominant at 160-218 and 743-854. At baseline, just five or six AZD1222 recipients tested seropositive. After the peak T cell response, and only then, were repertoires sampled.

Germline lookup yields CDR1 KGHSH and CDR2 LQKENI. The CDR3 runs to 16 residues. V gave up 5 bases and J gave up 2 bases, with 16 bases separating them. Notes on this clone: The antigen remains unidentified.

Method: immunoSEQ multiplex PCR; TCRdb's copy keeps in-frame clones and lacks some. The table records around 190,000 clones, around 92% of them present only once. This TCR was recovered from an adult in good health. The genes are TRBV18 and TRBJ1-3; tentative D call: TRBD1 (6 bases). The source was peripheral blood, collected on day 0 of AZD1222 vaccination. CDR3 nucleotides: TGTGCCAGCTCAGCCTGGACAGACCAAACTGGAAACACCATATATTTT. Amino acids: CASSAWTDQTGNTIYF.